The sequence of this TCR beta chain was determined in a study of graft-versus-host responses after intestinal transplantation. A note on this clone: Its matching antigen is unknown.

The V gene end was trimmed by 6 bases and the J gene end by 4 bases; junction bases not matched to a gene: 3. The CDR3 runs 15 residues. Germline loops: CDR1 MNHEY, CDR2 SMNVEV (reference sequence). TCRdb's table, derived via immunoSEQ multiplex PCR, lists solely in-frame clones and lacks some. The sample holds around 100,000 clones, 80% to 95% seen once. This chain joins TRBV27 and TRBJ2-3; TRBD2 aligns across 14 bases. The material sequenced was unstimulated CD8+ T cells sorted from spleen or lymph node cells, taken before intestinal transplant. This TCR came from a human donor who received an intestinal transplant. The CDR3 bases are TGTGCCAGCAGCACGACTAGCGGGGGGGCAGATACGCAGTATTTT. Residues: CASSTTSGGADTQYF.